This is a list of T cell receptor beta chains from one sample in a study of T cell responses to AZD1222 COVID-19 vaccine. The data were produced by immunoSEQ multiplex PCR, yet TCRdb's version contains in-frame clones alone and is incomplete. This table has 150,000 to 200,000 clones, about 92% appearing once. This sample comprised peripheral blood, obtained on day 0 of AZD1222 vaccination. These receptors came from an adult in good health. Each CDR3 is given with its conserved first and last residue. Each record gives: D gene, V gene, clone size, J gene, CDR3 protein, CDR3 DNA. A D gene is named only where the DNA matches it firmly. Rows give clone size only sometimes, using once, few, many, or a class for an expanded clone.

d_gene: TRBD1
v_gene: TRBV11-2
abundance: NA
j_gene: TRBJ1-4
CDR3aa: CASSSPHGDRRNEKLFF
CDR3nt: TGTGCCAGCAGCTCCCCCCACGGGGACAGGAGAAATGAAAAACTGTTTTTT

d_gene: NA
v_gene: TRBV30
abundance: NA
j_gene: TRBJ1-5
CDR3aa: CAWSNRVGQPQHF
CDR3nt: TGTGCCTGGAGTAACAGGGTGGGTCAGCCCCAGCATTTT

d_gene: NA
v_gene: TRBV5-6
abundance: few
j_gene: TRBJ1-2
CDR3aa: CASSYANYGYTF
CDR3nt: TGTGCCAGCAGCTATGCTAACTATGGCTACACCTTC

d_gene: TRBD2
v_gene: TRBV29-1
abundance: NA
j_gene: TRBJ2-3
CDR3aa: CSVLAGGVDTQYF
CDR3nt: TGCAGCGTTCTAGCGGGAGGGGTGGATACGCAGTATTTT

d_gene: NA
v_gene: TRBV28
abundance: NA
j_gene: TRBJ2-5
CDR3aa: CASSSGDGMTQYF
CDR3nt: TGTGCCAGCAGTTCGGGAGATGGGATGACCCAGTACTTC

d_gene: TRBD1
v_gene: TRBV4-2
abundance: NA
j_gene: TRBJ2-6
CDR3aa: CASSQETGGSGANVLTF
CDR3nt: TGTGCCAGCAGCCAGGAGACAGGGGGCTCGGGGGCCAACGTCCTGACTTTC

d_gene: NA
v_gene: TRBV18
abundance: NA
j_gene: TRBJ2-7
CDR3aa: CASSPRWVVRYEQYF
CDR3nt: TGTGCCAGCTCACCAAGATGGGTTGTAAGGTACGAGCAGTACTTC

d_gene: NA
v_gene: TRBV18
abundance: once
j_gene: TRBJ1-2
CDR3aa: CASSPPGDLVSNYGYTF
CDR3nt: TGTGCCAGCTCACCACCAGGAGATTTGGTTTCTAACTATGGCTACACCTTC

d_gene: NA
v_gene: TRBV12-3/TRBV12-4
abundance: NA
j_gene: TRBJ2-7
CDR3aa: CASSLSSGGVAYF
CDR3nt: TGTGCCAGCAGTTTAAGTTCAGGGGGGGTTGCGTACTTC

d_gene: TRBD1
v_gene: TRBV27
abundance: NA
j_gene: TRBJ1-2
CDR3aa: CASSLDRGSGYTF
CDR3nt: TGTGCCAGCAGTTTGGACAGGGGAAGTGGCTACACCTTC

d_gene: NA
v_gene: TRBV5-1
abundance: NA
j_gene: TRBJ1-2
CDR3aa: CASSLDGGGYTF
CDR3nt: TGCGCCAGCAGCTTGGATGGGGGTGGCTACACCTTC

d_gene: TRBD1
v_gene: TRBV11-3
abundance: NA
j_gene: TRBJ2-1
CDR3aa: CASSLEGTAAYNEQFF
CDR3nt: TGTGCCAGCAGCTTAGAGGGGACAGCAGCCTACAATGAGCAGTTCTTC

d_gene: NA
v_gene: TRBV3-1/TRBV3-2
abundance: once
j_gene: TRBJ1-2
CDR3aa: CASSQDLGGFNGYTF
CDR3nt: TGTGCCAGCAGCCAAGATCTTGGGGGGTTCAATGGCTACACCTTC

d_gene: NA
v_gene: TRBV6-1
abundance: NA
j_gene: TRBJ1-2
CDR3aa: CASSEMDASYGYTF
CDR3nt: TGTGCCAGCAGTGAGATGGACGCTTCCTATGGCTACACCTTC

d_gene: NA
v_gene: TRBV7-9
abundance: NA
j_gene: TRBJ1-2
CDR3aa: CASSKWWDGGEYGYTF
CDR3nt: TGTGCCAGCAGCAAATGGTGGGATGGGGGCGAATATGGCTACACCTTC

d_gene: NA
v_gene: TRBV3-1/TRBV3-2
abundance: NA
j_gene: TRBJ1-5
CDR3aa: CASSPDFGGSAPQHF
CDR3nt: TGTGCCAGCAGCCCGGATTTCGGGGGGTCCGCGCCCCAGCATTTT

d_gene: NA
v_gene: TRBV14
abundance: NA
j_gene: TRBJ1-3
CDR3aa: CASSQGVVSPSGNTIYF
CDR3nt: TGTGCCAGCAGCCAAGGAGTGGTCAGCCCCTCTGGAAACACCATATATTTT

d_gene: TRBD1
v_gene: TRBV19
abundance: NA
j_gene: TRBJ1-1
CDR3aa: CASSLAGGTEAFF
CDR3nt: TGTGCCAGTAGCCTAGCAGGGGGCACTGAAGCTTTCTTT

d_gene: NA
v_gene: TRBV7-2
abundance: NA
j_gene: TRBJ2-1
CDR3aa: CASSLQSEQFF
CDR3nt: TGTGCCAGCAGCTTACAAAGTGAGCAGTTCTTC

d_gene: NA
v_gene: TRBV5-1
abundance: once
j_gene: TRBJ2-7
CDR3aa: CASSPGHSYEQYF
CDR3nt: TGCGCCAGCAGCCCGGGACACTCCTACGAGCAGTACTTC

d_gene: NA
v_gene: TRBV6-1
abundance: NA
j_gene: TRBJ1-2
CDR3aa: CASSVAHNLDRGAF
CDR3nt: TGTGCCAGCAGTGTAGCTCATAATTTAGACAGAGGCGCCTTC

d_gene: NA
v_gene: TRBV28
abundance: once
j_gene: TRBJ2-7
CDR3aa: CASSFSRSRHEQYF
CDR3nt: TGTGCCAGCAGTTTTAGCCGTAGCCGGCACGAGCAGTACTTC

d_gene: NA
v_gene: TRBV2
abundance: NA
j_gene: TRBJ1-2
CDR3aa: CASSEGAEYGYTF
CDR3nt: TGTGCCAGCAGTGAGGGGGCGGAATATGGCTACACCTTC

d_gene: TRBD1
v_gene: TRBV23-1
abundance: few
j_gene: TRBJ2-3
CDR3aa: CASSQSGGQGVADTQYF
CDR3nt: TGCGCCAGCAGTCAATCTGGGGGACAGGGAGTAGCCGATACGCAGTATTTT

d_gene: NA
v_gene: TRBV18
abundance: NA
j_gene: TRBJ1-4
CDR3aa: CASSPLGGGELFF
CDR3nt: TGTGCCAGCTCACCCCTGGGAGGGGGAGAACTGTTTTTT

d_gene: NA
v_gene: TRBV11-2
abundance: NA
j_gene: TRBJ2-7
CDR3aa: CASSLESQGYEQYF
CDR3nt: TGTGCCAGCAGCTTAGAGTCTCAGGGGTACGAGCAGTACTTC

d_gene: NA
v_gene: TRBV10-1
abundance: NA
j_gene: TRBJ1-1
CDR3aa: CASQRWVDTEAFF
CDR3nt: TGCGCCAGCCAAAGGTGGGTCGACACTGAAGCTTTCTTT

d_gene: TRBD2
v_gene: TRBV5-1
abundance: NA
j_gene: TRBJ2-1
CDR3aa: CASRTTSGGNEQFF
CDR3nt: TGCGCCAGCCGAACGACTAGCGGGGGCAATGAGCAGTTCTTC

d_gene: NA
v_gene: TRBV4-1
abundance: NA
j_gene: TRBJ2-1
CDR3aa: CASSPRLVKTQGYEQFF
CDR3nt: TGCGCCAGCAGCCCGCGGTTGGTTAAAACTCAGGGCTATGAGCAGTTCTTC

d_gene: NA
v_gene: TRBV29-1
abundance: NA
j_gene: TRBJ1-2
CDR3aa: CSVEEASGAAWGYTF
CDR3nt: TGCAGCGTTGAAGAAGCGTCCGGGGCGGCATGGGGCTACACCTTC

d_gene: NA
v_gene: TRBV4-1
abundance: NA
j_gene: TRBJ2-7
CDR3aa: CASSQDPGVYEQYF
CDR3nt: TGCGCCAGCAGCCAAGACCCAGGGGTTTACGAGCAGTACTTC

d_gene: NA
v_gene: TRBV5-1
abundance: NA
j_gene: TRBJ2-1
CDR3aa: CASSLDGNEQFF
CDR3nt: TGCGCCAGCAGCTTGGATGGGAATGAGCAGTTCTTC

d_gene: TRBD1
v_gene: TRBV18
abundance: NA
j_gene: TRBJ1-5
CDR3aa: CASSPIGQGGNQPQHF
CDR3nt: TGTGCCAGCTCACCCATCGGACAGGGGGGCAATCAGCCCCAGCATTTT

d_gene: TRBD2
v_gene: TRBV10-2
abundance: NA
j_gene: TRBJ2-1
CDR3aa: CATGLVSEQFF
CDR3nt: TGCGCCACCGGACTAGTAAGTGAGCAGTTCTTC

d_gene: TRBD1
v_gene: TRBV27
abundance: NA
j_gene: TRBJ2-2
CDR3aa: CASSLGQGRTGELFF
CDR3nt: TGTGCCAGCAGTTTAGGACAGGGGAGGACCGGGGAGCTGTTTTTT

d_gene: NA
v_gene: TRBV2
abundance: NA
j_gene: TRBJ1-4
CDR3aa: CASTPGVVTTNEKLFF
CDR3nt: TGTGCCAGCACCCCAGGGGTTGTTACAACTAATGAAAAACTGTTTTTT

d_gene: NA
v_gene: TRBV21-1
abundance: NA
j_gene: TRBJ2-3
CDR3aa: CASIVDWTGVLCTDTQYF
CDR3nt: TGTGCCAGCATCGTAGACTGGACAGGCGTATTGTGCACAGATACGCAGTATTTT

d_gene: NA
v_gene: TRBV19
abundance: NA
j_gene: TRBJ1-5
CDR3aa: CATERQASNQPQHF
CDR3nt: TGTGCCACCGAAAGGCAGGCTAGCAATCAGCCCCAGCATTTT

d_gene: NA
v_gene: TRBV5-4
abundance: NA
j_gene: TRBJ1-2
CDR3aa: CASSLDYGYTF
CDR3nt: TGTGCCAGCAGCCTAGACTATGGCTACACCTTC

d_gene: TRBD1
v_gene: TRBV6-5
abundance: NA
j_gene: TRBJ2-1
CDR3aa: CASRSRDRGSNEQFF
CDR3nt: TGTGCCAGCAGATCCCGGGACAGGGGCTCCAATGAGCAGTTCTTC

d_gene: NA
v_gene: TRBV12-5
abundance: NA
j_gene: TRBJ1-2
CDR3aa: CASGLGEGPRDYTF
CDR3nt: TGTGCTAGTGGTTTGGGTGAGGGGCCCAGAGACTACACCTTC

d_gene: NA
v_gene: TRBV19
abundance: once
j_gene: TRBJ1-1
CDR3aa: CASSLQGLNTEAFF
CDR3nt: TGTGCCAGTAGTTTGCAGGGATTGAACACTGAAGCTTTCTTT

d_gene: NA
v_gene: TRBV15
abundance: NA
j_gene: TRBJ2-1
CDR3aa: CATSRGFTALKNEQFF
CDR3nt: TGTGCCACCAGCAGAGGGTTTACAGCGTTGAAGAATGAGCAGTTCTTC

d_gene: NA
v_gene: TRBV7-2
abundance: NA
j_gene: TRBJ1-4
CDR3aa: CASSHLNVGEKLFF
CDR3nt: TGTGCCAGCAGCCACTTGAACGTGGGAGAAAAACTGTTTTTT

d_gene: NA
v_gene: TRBV15
abundance: NA
j_gene: TRBJ1-4
CDR3aa: CATKDRRVEKLFF
CDR3nt: TGTGCCACCAAGGACAGACGGGTCGAAAAACTGTTTTTT

d_gene: NA
v_gene: TRBV5-1
abundance: NA
j_gene: TRBJ2-3
CDR3aa: CASSLRLGLEGSDTQYF
CDR3nt: TGCGCCAGCAGCTTGAGGCTCGGGCTAGAAGGTTCAGATACGCAGTATTTT